The TCR beta chain described here comes from a study of blood T cell repertoires in COVID-19. Across the study: COVID-19 samples, acute and convalescent, were from the United States, Italy and Spain. Sample material is recorded as cDNA or gDNA derived from T cells, B-cell-depleted T cells, or PBMCs.

The CDR3 runs 14 residues. Germline lookup yields CDR1 MNHEY and CDR2 SMNVEV (reference sequence). V gave up 8 bases and J gave up 8 bases; unmatched junction bases: 11. Authors' processing steps: How many nucleated cells were present was estimated from reference gene primer amplification. Assay: immunoSEQ multiplex PCR; the TCRdb copy retains only in-frame clones and omits some. The V and J calls and the clone size are those of that table, but D and trimming were determined from the DNA. The sample shows under 150,000 clones, less than 85% of them seen only once. This TCR was recovered from a human donor in a cohort sampled during active COVID-19. This sequence joins TRBV27 and TRBJ1-2; 10 nucleotides agree with TRBD1. Specimen: peripheral blood. CDR3 protein: CASAGTGALGGYTF. The DNA for the CDR3 is TGTGCCAGCGCTGGGACAGGGGCCTTGGGGGGCTACACCTTC.